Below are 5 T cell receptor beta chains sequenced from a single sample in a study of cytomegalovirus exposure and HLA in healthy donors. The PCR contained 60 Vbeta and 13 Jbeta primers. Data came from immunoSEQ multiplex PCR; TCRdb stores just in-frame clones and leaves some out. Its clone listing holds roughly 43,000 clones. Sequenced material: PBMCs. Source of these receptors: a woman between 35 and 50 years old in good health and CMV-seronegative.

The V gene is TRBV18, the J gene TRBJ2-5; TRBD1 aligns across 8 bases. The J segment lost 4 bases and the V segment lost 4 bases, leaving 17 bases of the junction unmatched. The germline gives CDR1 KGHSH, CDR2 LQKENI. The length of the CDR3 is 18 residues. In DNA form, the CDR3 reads TGTGCCAGCTCACTCGATTCCAGGGGGCTGTGGGCAGGAGAGACCCAGTACTTC. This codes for CASSLDSRGLWAGETQYF.

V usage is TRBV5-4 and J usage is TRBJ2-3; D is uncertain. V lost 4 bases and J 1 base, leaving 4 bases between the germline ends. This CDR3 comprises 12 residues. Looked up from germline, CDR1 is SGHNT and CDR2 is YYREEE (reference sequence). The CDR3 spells CASSRRTDTQYF. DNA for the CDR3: TGTGCCAGCAGCCGTCGCACAGATACGCAGTATTTT.

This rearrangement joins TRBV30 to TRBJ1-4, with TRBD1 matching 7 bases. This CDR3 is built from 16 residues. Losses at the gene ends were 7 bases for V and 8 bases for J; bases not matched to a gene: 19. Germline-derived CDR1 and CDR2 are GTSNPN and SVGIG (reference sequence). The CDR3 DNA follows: TGTGCCTTCGGACAGGACCGGACTATCACGGACGAAAAACTGTTTTTT. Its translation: CAFGQDRTITDEKLFF.

For the CDR3, the DNA is TGTGCCAGCACCCTAAACCGCCTTAGCTACGAGCAGTACTTC. It encodes CASTLNRLSYEQYF. This chain joins TRBV11-2 and TRBJ2-7; D gene unclear. Trimming removed 7 bases at V and 3 bases at J, with 16 bases between. Germline values: CDR1 SGHAT, CDR2 FQNNGV. This CDR3 region has 14 residues.

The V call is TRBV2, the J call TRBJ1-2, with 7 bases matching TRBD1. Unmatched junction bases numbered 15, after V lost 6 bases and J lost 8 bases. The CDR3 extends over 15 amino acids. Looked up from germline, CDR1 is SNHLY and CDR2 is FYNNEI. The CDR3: CASRGGTASSYGYTF. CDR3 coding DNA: TGTGCCAGCAGGGGCGGGACAGCTTCCTCCTACGGCTACACCTTC.